The 21 T cell receptor beta chains below were found in one sample sequenced in a study of blood T cell repertoires in COVID-19 (dated by TCRdb to about 2020). Library method: the immunoSEQ multiplex PCR assay. TCRdb obtained this table from immuneACCESS and retained in-frame rearrangements with V and J assigned. These tables miss some clones; where compared with another copy, unresolved V genes account for less than half of the shortfall, and the remainder is unexplained. Across this sample there are fewer than 150,000 clones, with 84% seen only once. The ten largest clones add up to around 7.8% of the sample. What was sequenced was peripheral blood. The receptors derive from a human donor in a cohort sampled during active COVID-19.

The rearrangement uses TRBV7-6 and TRBJ2-3; 8 bases align to TRBD2. The germline V gene has CDR1 SGHVS and CDR2 FNYEAQ. The CDR3 runs 19 residues. J gave up 2 bases and V 2 bases, and 15 bases lay outside the gene matches. The CDR3 reads CASSLRGGILAGTTDTQYF. In nucleotides, the CDR3 is TGTGCCAGCAGCTTACGGGGGGGGATTCTAGCCGGGACCACAGATACGCAGTATTTT.

The chain recombines TRBV28 with TRBJ2-7; maybe TRBD1 (5 bases). V lost 5 bases, J lost 4 bases, and 9 bases lay in between. The CDR3 consists of 12 residues. Germline V gene lookup returns CDR1 MDHEN and CDR2 SYDVKM. The CDR3 DNA sequence: TGTGCCAGCAGTGATAACAGGTACGAGCAGTACTTC. This gives the protein CASSDNRYEQYF.

The rearrangement links TRBV4-1 to TRBJ1-1, with a possible D match to TRBD1 (6 bases). The CDR3 totals 14 residues. V dropped 0 bases and J dropped 8 bases, with 13 bases sitting between them. The germline CDR1 and CDR2 sequences are MGHRA and YSYEKL. The CDR3 DNA reads TGCGCCAGCAGCCAAGATCAGGGGAGGGTGGAAGCTTTCTTT. It encodes CASSQDQGRVEAFF.

V gene TRBV28 combines with J gene TRBJ1-1; 11 bases are a match to TRBD1. Per the germline V gene, CDR1 is MDHEN and CDR2 is SYDVKM. V lost 6 bases to trimming and J lost 6 bases; unmatched junction nucleotides: 9. CDR3 size: 15 residues. In DNA form, the CDR3 reads TGTGCCAGCAGCCGCCCGGGACAGGGGGGGGCTGAAGCTTTCTTT. Translation gives CASSRPGQGGAEAFF.

This chain's CDR3 is CASSEAGGYYGYTF. CDR3 DNA: TGTGCCAGCAGCGAGGCAGGGGGCTACTATGGCTACACCTTC. The genes are TRBV9 and TRBJ1-2, with 8 bases fitting TRBD1. V gave up 3 bases and J gave up 3 bases; unmatched junction bases: 4. The CDR3 covers 14 residues. The germline V gene encodes CDR1 SGDLS and CDR2 YYNGEE.

The V and J genes are TRBV4-2 and TRBJ2-7, with a weak D call TRBD1 (6 bases). V lost 0 bases, J lost 5 bases, and 17 bases lay in between. The CDR3 has 16 amino acids. From germline, CDR1 is LGHNA and CDR2 YNFKEQ. Here the CDR3 DNA reads TGTGCCAGCAGCCAAGACCCCCAGGGGATCGGCGACGAGCAGTACTTC. Its translation: CASSQDPQGIGDEQYF.

This rearrangement joins TRBV5-6 to TRBJ1-4, with 8 bases fitting TRBD1. Germline loops: CDR1 SGHDT, CDR2 YYEEEE. Losses at the gene ends were 2 bases for V and 7 bases for J; bases not matched to a gene: 4. The length of the CDR3 is 14 residues. The DNA for the CDR3 is TGTGCCAGCAGCTTCGACAGGGGACTTGAAAAACTGTTTTTT. Protein sequence: CASSFDRGLEKLFF. Looking up the rest from reference TRBV5-6 and TRBJ1-4 gives the full variable domain: DAGVTQSPTHLIKTRGQQVTLRCSPKSGHDTVSWYQQALGQGPQFIFQYYEEEERQRGNFPDRFSGHQFPNYSSELNVNALLLGDSALYLCASSFDRGLEKLFFGSGTQLSVL.

This clone has only a few counts. The chain couples TRBV7-6 to TRBJ1-6; 8 bases map to TRBD1. V shed 8 bases and J 7 bases; nucleotides not matched to a gene: 7. Germline V gene lookup returns CDR1 SGHVS and CDR2 FNYEAQ. CDR3 length: 14 residues. CDR3 protein: CASGLQGANSPLHF. The CDR3 DNA reads TGTGCCAGCGGGTTGCAGGGGGCGAATTCACCCCTCCACTTT. The whole variable domain, remainder taken from reference TRBV7-6 and TRBJ1-6, is GAGVSQSPRYKVTKRGQDVALRCDPISGHVSLYWYRQALGQGPEFLTYFNYEAQQDKSGLPNDRFSAERPEGSISTLTIQRTEQRDSAMYRCASGLQGANSPLHFGNGTRLTVT.

The table lists this clone with a few counts. The genes are TRBV3-1 (or the pseudogene TRBV3-2) and TRBJ2-2; D ambiguous. CDR3 size: 17 residues. Germline V gene data show CDR1 as LGHDT and CDR2 as YNNKEL (reference sequence). Trimming took 2 bases from V and 1 from J, leaving 14 bases between them. This CDR3 reads CASSQRLTHKNTGELFF. In nucleotides, the CDR3 is TGTGCCAGCAGCCAAAGACTTACACATAAGAACACCGGGGAGCTGTTTTTT.

The genes are TRBV3-1 (or the pseudogene TRBV3-2) and TRBJ2-4; 10 bases are a match to TRBD2. V shed 4 bases and J 12 bases; nucleotides not matched to a gene: 18. The CDR3 loop spans 17 amino acids. In germline, CDR1 is LGHDT, CDR2 YNNKEL (reference sequence). The CDR3 sequence: CASSPALVGSGGSPQYF. CDR3 DNA sequence: TGTGCCAGCAGCCCCGCTCTGGTTGGTAGCGGGGGGTCCCCTCAGTACTTC.

The chain recombines TRBV12-3 or TRBV12-4 with TRBJ1-5; possible D gene TRBD1, 6 bases. This CDR3 has 13 residues. V lost 6 bases and J lost 4, with 10 bases in between. CDR3 amino acids: CASSRTENQPQHF. The CDR3 DNA is TGTGCCAGCAGCCGGACAGAGAATCAGCCCCAGCATTTT.

Only one count was recorded for this clone. This chain links TRBV5-1 with TRBJ2-7; 13 bases are shared with TRBD2. Germline assignment: CDR1 SGHRS and CDR2 YFSETQ. V lost 0 bases, J lost 6 bases, and 3 bases stayed unmatched. The CDR3 extends over 15 amino acids. CDR3 nucleotide sequence: TGCGCCAGCAGCTTGGCACTAGCGGGGGGGCCCGAGCAGTACTTC. Translation gives CASSLALAGGPEQYF. The full variable domain, rest sourced from reference TRBV5-1 and TRBJ2-7, is KAGVTQTPRYLIKTRGQQVTLSCSPISGHRSVSWYQQTPGQGLQFLFEYFSETQRNKGNFPGRFSGRQFSNSRSEMNVSTLELGDSALYLCASSLALAGGPEQYFGPGTRLTVT.

This chain connects TRBV5-1 to TRBJ1-4; TRBD1 aligns across 10 bases. The CDR3 is 15 residues long. CDR1 is SGHRS and CDR2 is YFSETQ in the germline V gene. Trimming cost V 4 bases and J 7 bases; bases outside gene matches: 7. As DNA, the CDR3 is TGCGCCAGCAGCCTCCGGGACAGGGGCGGTGAAAAACTGTTTTTT. Translated: CASSLRDRGGEKLFF.

This sequence joins TRBV6-4 and TRBJ2-7, with 8 bases aligning to TRBD1. V was pared by 8 bases and J by 4 bases, with 7 bases of the junction left unmatched. CDR3 length equals 13 residues. Looked up from germline, CDR1 is MRHNA and CDR2 is SNTAGT. The CDR3 DNA reads as TGTGCCAGCGCCTCAGACAGGGGATACGAGCAGTACTTC. Amino acid sequence: CASASDRGYEQYF.

The chain combines TRBV7-9 with TRBJ2-1; D might be TRBD1 (5 bases). The germline V gene encodes CDR1 SEHNR and CDR2 FQNEAQ (reference sequence). This CDR3 spans 14 amino acids. Trimming took off 10 bases at V and 0 bases at J, with 13 bases between the two ends. CDR3 residues: CATPQVYSYNEQFF. The CDR3 DNA reads TGTGCCACCCCACAGGTCTACTCCTACAATGAGCAGTTCTTC.

The chain couples TRBV18 to TRBJ2-3, with D unresolved. This CDR3 is built from 13 residues. CDR1 is KGHSH, CDR2 LQKENI, per germline. V lost 2 bases and J lost 5, with 8 bases in between. The CDR3 here is CASSPVARDTQYF. In DNA, the CDR3 is TGTGCCAGCTCACCAGTAGCTAGAGATACGCAGTATTTT.

The chain couples TRBV25-1 to TRBJ2-7; weak D call: TRBD2 (5 bases). The CDR3 runs 16 residues. Trimming stripped 5 bases from V and 4 bases from J, with 21 bases between. Germline V lookup: CDR1 MGHDK, CDR2 SYGVNS. This chain's CDR3 is CASSPPLGAGWYEQYF. CDR3 DNA: TGTGCCAGCAGTCCACCACTAGGTGCCGGCTGGTACGAGCAGTACTTC.

Here the CDR3 reads CASTPREGASTEAFF. The CDR3 DNA follows: TGTGCCAGTACCCCCCGTGAGGGGGCATCCACTGAAGCTTTCTTT. This rearrangement joins TRBV19 to TRBJ1-1; 7 positions agree with TRBD1. V gave up 7 bases and J gave up 4 bases; unmatched junction bases: 12. The CDR3 has 15 residues. CDR1 and CDR2 (germline): LNHDA, SQIVND (reference sequence).

This clone was observed once. This chain uses TRBV29-1 with TRBJ2-7, with 8 bases lining up with TRBD1. Germline trimming cut 2 bases from V and 4 bases from J; bases unmatched to any gene: 1. CDR1 and CDR2 (germline): SQVTM, ANQGSEA. CDR3 length: 12 residues. CDR3 amino acids: CSVETGGYEQYF. Written as DNA, the CDR3 is TGCAGCGTTGAAACAGGGGGGTACGAGCAGTACTTC.

This clone was picked up a small number of times. The chain uses TRBV10-3 and TRBJ2-7; no definite D call. This CDR3 is 13 amino acids long. The V end lost 10 bases, the J end lost 0 bases, and 13 bases lay between the germline ends. CDR1 ENHRY and CDR2 SYGVKD come from the germline V gene. CDR3 amino acids: CATGHWASYEQYF. CDR3 sequence (DNA): TGTGCCACTGGGCACTGGGCCTCCTACGAGCAGTACTTC.

This clone was observed a handful of times. This chain connects TRBV6-6 to TRBJ1-2; 9 bases are shared with TRBD1. The germline V gene has CDR1 MNHNY and CDR2 SVGAGI (reference sequence). The CDR3 contains 14 residues. The trim removed 6 bases at V and 5 bases at J, leaving 7 bases unmatched. CDR3 in DNA: TGTGCCAGCAGCAAGGGGGGACAGGGTTATGGCTACACCTTC. It translates to CASSKGGQGYGYTF.